This T cell receptor (beta chain) was observed in a study of blood T cell repertoires in COVID-19. Overall study context: From the United States, Italy and Spain came samples of acute and convalescent COVID-19.

Some clones are missing from TCRdb's copy, which holds only in-frame ones; the method was immunoSEQ multiplex PCR. This sample has tens of thousands of clones; around four fifths occur once, and the top ten carry around 39%. For this clone: In the same sample, other DNA sequences code for this CDR3.

The CDR3 runs 12 residues. V was cut by 0 bases and J by 8 bases, with 10 bases left in between. Germline CDR1 GTSNPN, CDR2 SVGIG (reference sequence). V usage is TRBV30 and J usage is TRBJ1-2; no clear D. The sequenced material came from peripheral blood. The TCR was taken from an elderly man with active or convalescent COVID-19. The CDR3 loop is CAWSVSGRGYTF. CDR3 nucleotide sequence: TGTGCCTGGAGTGTATCGGGGAGAGGCTACACCTTC.